The 18 T cell receptor beta chains presented below share a single source sample, sequenced in a study of blood T cell repertoires in COVID-19. Sequenced by immunoSEQ multiplex PCR; TCRdb stores in-frame clones only, minus some. The table lists around 350,000 clones, around 87% of them singletons. Sample: peripheral blood. The receptors derive from a human donor in a cohort sampled during active COVID-19.

The chain is built from TRBV5-5 and TRBJ2-2, with a possible D match to TRBD1 (5 bases). CDR1 is SGHKS and CDR2 is YYEKEE in the germline V gene (reference sequence). CDR3 size: 16 residues. The V end was cut by 5 bases, the J end by 3 bases, with 17 bases between. CDR3 sequence: CASSPVWGADTGELFF. In nucleotides, the CDR3 is TGTGCCAGCAGTCCGGTCTGGGGCGCGGACACCGGGGAGCTGTTTTTT.

The CDR3 nucleotides read TGTGCCTGGAGTAGAGGGGGGGACACCGGGGAGCTGTTTTTT. It yields the protein CAWSRGGDTGELFF. V is TRBV30 and J is TRBJ2-2, with D possibly matching TRBD2 (7 bases). Looked up from germline, CDR1 is GTSNPN and CDR2 is SVGIG (reference sequence). The CDR3 is 14 residues long. Trimming took off 2 bases at V and 3 bases at J, with 10 bases between the two ends.

The chain combines TRBV2 with TRBJ1-1; D may be TRBD1 (6 bases). Germline V CDR1 and CDR2: SNHLY, FYNNEI. The CDR3 is made up of 14 amino acids. V lost 6 bases, J lost 0 bases, and 11 bases lay in between. In DNA form, the CDR3 reads TGTGCCAGCAGCTGGACAGCTATGAACACTGAAGCTTTCTTT. Translating it yields CASSWTAMNTEAFF.

J is TRBJ2-1 and V is TRBV4-1; 11 nucleotides match TRBD2. The CDR3 extends over 16 amino acids. CDR1 is MGHRA and CDR2 is YSYEKL in the germline V gene. V lost 0 bases to trimming and J lost 7 bases; unmatched junction nucleotides: 5. The CDR3 is CASSQDPGLAVNEQFF. The CDR3 DNA reads as TGCGCCAGCAGCCAAGATCCGGGACTAGCGGTTAATGAGCAGTTCTTC.

A word on this clone: At one end, the junction sequence differs from germline, possibly due to a read error. The chain carries TRBV29-1 and TRBJ1-1; TRBD1 matches 8 bases. Germline V gene lookup returns CDR1 SQVTM and CDR2 ANQGSEA. CDR3 length: 13 residues. The CDR3 region is CSVEGQGNTEAFF. The DNA for the CDR3 is TGCAGCGTGGAAGGACAGGGGAACACTGAAGCTTTCTTT.

The genes are TRBV18 and TRBJ2-6; 8 positions match TRBD1. Trimming took 6 bases from V and 1 from J; bases not matched to a gene: 8. This CDR3 comprises 17 residues. CDR1 and CDR2 from the germline V gene are KGHSH and LQKENI. CDR3: CASSQGQVSSGANVLTF. As DNA, the CDR3 is TGTGCCAGCTCTCAGGGACAGGTTTCATCTGGGGCCAACGTCCTGACTTTC.

The chain uses TRBV19 and TRBJ2-2, with 10 positions matching TRBD1. This CDR3 has 17 residues. V lost 3 bases to trimming and J lost 5 bases; unmatched junction nucleotides: 9. CDR1 is LNHDA, CDR2 SQIVND, per germline (reference sequence). CDR3 protein: CASSINIGGQGTGELFF. The CDR3 DNA reads as TGTGCCAGTAGTATTAATATTGGGGGACAGGGGACCGGGGAGCTGTTTTTT.

CDR3 DNA: TGTGCCAGCAGTTTATTTCGGCCCACGGGGAATCAGCCCCAGCATTTT. As protein: CASSLFRPTGNQPQHF. The chain combines TRBV28 with TRBJ1-5; D remains ambiguous. This CDR3 comprises 16 residues. Germline V lookup: CDR1 MDHEN, CDR2 SYDVKM. With 1 base removed from V and 4 bases from J, the gap between germline ends came to 14 bases.

The V and J genes are TRBV5-1 and TRBJ2-4, with D perhaps TRBD2 (7 bases). The CDR3 has 15 amino acids. V was cut by 4 bases and J by 5 bases, with 16 bases left in between. Germline CDR1 is SGHRS and CDR2 is YFSETQ. The CDR3 nucleotides are TGCGCCAGCAGCGCGGGGGCAGGACTCGAAAACATTCAGTACTTC. Translating gives CASSAGAGLENIQYF.

The rearrangement joins TRBV30 to TRBJ2-5; D ambiguous. The CDR3 loop spans 12 amino acids. Trimming stripped 1 base from V and 5 bases from J, with 8 bases between. Germline V gene lookup returns CDR1 GTSNPN and CDR2 SVGIG (reference sequence). The CDR3 nucleotides read TGTGCCTGGAGTGGAGATCTGGAGACCCAGTACTTC. Its translation: CAWSGDLETQYF.

The V gene is TRBV5-6, the J gene TRBJ1-1; 8 bases map to TRBD1. CDR1 and CDR2 (germline): SGHDT, YYEEEE. This CDR3 contains 15 residues. The trim removed 3 bases at V and 3 bases at J, leaving 7 bases unmatched. The CDR3 reads CASSWTGWGHTEAFF. The CDR3 bases are TGTGCCAGCAGCTGGACAGGGTGGGGCCACACTGAAGCTTTCTTT.

The chain couples TRBV19 to TRBJ1-2; D is undetermined. The V end lost 5 bases, the J end lost 4 bases, and 20 bases lay between the germline ends. Germline V gene sequence: CDR1 LNHDA, CDR2 SQIVND (reference sequence). This CDR3 is 16 amino acids long. CDR3 in amino acids: CASSPTPGWVSYGYTF. CDR3 nucleotide sequence: TGTGCCAGTAGTCCAACCCCGGGGTGGGTAAGCTATGGCTACACCTTC.

The chain uses TRBV5-6 and TRBJ2-1; 7 nucleotides line up with TRBD1. Germline V lookup: CDR1 SGHDT, CDR2 YYEEEE. CDR3 length: 15 residues. With V trimmed by 1 base and J by 6 bases, 7 bases remained unmatched. The CDR3 loop is CASSLSEGALNEQFF. The CDR3 DNA sequence: TGTGCCAGCAGCTTGAGTGAGGGGGCCCTCAATGAGCAGTTCTTC.

Comments on this clone: The sample has other DNA sequences that encode this CDR3 too. This chain connects TRBV3-1 (or the pseudogene TRBV3-2) to TRBJ2-5, with TRBD1 as a possible D gene (6 bases). Germline V gene sequence: CDR1 LGHDT, CDR2 YNNKEL (reference sequence). There are 13 residues in the CDR3. The germline V and J ends were trimmed by 4 bases and 1 base, with 7 bases remaining between them. The CDR3 here is CASSPTGQETQYF. The CDR3 nucleotides are TGTGCCAGCAGCCCGACAGGCCAAGAGACCCAGTACTTC.

The chain joins TRBV6-2 or TRBV6-3 to TRBJ2-2; TRBD1 agrees at 10 bases. Germline loops: CDR1 MNHEY, CDR2 SVGEGT. The CDR3 is made up of 14 amino acids. Germline trimming cut 4 bases from V and 5 bases from J; bases unmatched to any gene: 1. DNA for the CDR3: TGTGCCAGCAGTTGGGACAGGGGAACCGGGGAGCTGTTTTTT. Amino acids: CASSWDRGTGELFF.

The chain carries TRBV9 and TRBJ2-1, with 7 positions matching TRBD2. Germline V lookup: CDR1 SGDLS, CDR2 YYNGEE. This CDR3 has 15 amino acids. Trimming at V came to 4 bases and at J to 7 bases, leaving 11 bases not matched to a gene. This chain's CDR3 is CASSPVAGALNEQFF. The CDR3 DNA reads as TGTGCCAGCAGCCCTGTTGCGGGAGCTTTAAATGAGCAGTTCTTC.

As concerns this clone: The junction departs from the called germline gene at one end, perhaps through a read error. The chain links TRBV27 to TRBJ1-1, with 9 bases aligning to TRBD1. CDR1 and CDR2 (germline): MNHEY, SMNVEV (reference sequence). The length of the CDR3 is 20 residues. CDR3 in DNA: TGTGCCAGCAGTTTACCTATCCGGACAGGGGCGAACCCCTTGAATACTGAAGCTTTCTTT. This sequence encodes CASSLPIRTGANPLNTEAFF.

This clone was found once. The V gene is TRBV5-1, the J gene TRBJ1-4; D possibly corresponds to TRBD1 (6 bases). The CDR3 spans 15 residues. Deletions cut 0 bases from V and 5 bases from J, with 11 bases between. Germline V gene sequence: CDR1 SGHRS, CDR2 YFSETQ. This CDR3 is CASSLAQGKNEKLFF. In nucleotides, the CDR3 is TGCGCCAGCAGCTTGGCCCAGGGGAAAAATGAAAAACTGTTTTTT.